This TCR beta chain was observed in a study of naive and memory T cell subsets. The SP2 primer and nested alpha and beta constant region primers amplified ligated cDNA in four rounds. Reverse transcription of blood and skin TCR RNA was primed at alpha and beta constant regions. Using its own MiXCR run on the 5' RACE reads, TCRdb lists one record per CDR3 protein. Seen here are about 62,000 distinct CDR3 sequences, more than 6% observed once, and the top ten hold 15% to 20%. CDR1 SGDLS and CDR2 YYNGEE come from the germline V gene. CDR3 length: 15 residues. V lost 0 bases and J lost 6, with 13 bases in between. TCR cDNA received a 3' ligated oligonucleotide that carried a UMI. Whole blood, 2.5 ml, came from adult healthy volunteers. Input was about 1 to 1,100 ng of DNase-treated total RNA without cell sorting. This clonotype was detected many times. Its antigen is unknown. General study findings and limits: The RNA method is potentially sensitive to activation and differentiation changes.

The genes are TRBV9 and TRBJ1-5; D is undetermined. This receptor was taken from a female donor in good health. CDR3 sequence (DNA): TGTGCCAGCAGCGTAGCACCCCCAGGCAGTCAGCCCCAGCATTTT. Residues: CASSVAPPGSQPQHF.